The entry below describes one T cell receptor beta chain. Its antigen is unidentified. The sample carries other DNA sequences with the same CDR3. In the original workflow: After removing out-of-frame reads, over 2 million distinct TCRbeta sequences remained. Sequencing used immunoSEQ multiplex PCR; TCRdb keeps in-frame clones, though not all of them. The V and J calls and clone size come from that table; D and trimming were worked out from the DNA. This sample yields around 53,000 clones, of which around 80% are seen a single time; approximately 0.82% belongs to the top ten. Single viable CD3+CD4+CD8-CD45RO+ cells were sorted as the memory CD4+ T cells. After thawing, CD4+ T cells were positively selected. The ends lost 1 base at V and 3 bases at J; junction bases unmatched: 9. The CDR3 is made up of 17 amino acids. Germline loops: CDR1 SGHTA, CDR2 FQGNSA. The record originates from a study of memory CD4+ T cells and cytomegalovirus serostatus. Whole-study results and caveats: About 40% of the roughly 160 known CMV-associated TCRbeta sequences appeared in CD4+ memory.

The chain recombines TRBV7-2 with TRBJ1-2; 9 positions agree with TRBD1. The receptor was isolated from an adult in good health and CMV-seronegative. The sample consisted of memory CD4+ T cells from blood. The CDR3 DNA is TGTGCCAGCAGCTTAGGCTCTCCGGGACAGGGTTACTATGGCTACACCTTC. It yields the protein CASSLGSPGQGYYGYTF.